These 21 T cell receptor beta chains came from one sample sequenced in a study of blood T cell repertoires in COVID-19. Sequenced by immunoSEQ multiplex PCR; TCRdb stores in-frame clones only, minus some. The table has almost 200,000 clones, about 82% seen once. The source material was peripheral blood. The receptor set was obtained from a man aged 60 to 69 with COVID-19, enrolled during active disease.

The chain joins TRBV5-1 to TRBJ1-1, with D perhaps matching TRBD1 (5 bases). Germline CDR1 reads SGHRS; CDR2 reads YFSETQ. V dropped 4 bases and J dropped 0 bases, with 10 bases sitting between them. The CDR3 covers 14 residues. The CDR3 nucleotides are TGCGCCAGCAGCGCGTCAGGGCTGAACACTGAAGCTTTCTTT. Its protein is CASSASGLNTEAFF.

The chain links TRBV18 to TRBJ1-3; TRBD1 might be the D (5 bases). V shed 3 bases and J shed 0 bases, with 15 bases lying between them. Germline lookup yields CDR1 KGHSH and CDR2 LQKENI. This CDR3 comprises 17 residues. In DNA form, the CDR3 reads TGTGCCAGCTCACCGGTTGTCGACAGCATCTCTGGAAACACCATATATTTT. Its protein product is CASSPVVDSISGNTIYF.

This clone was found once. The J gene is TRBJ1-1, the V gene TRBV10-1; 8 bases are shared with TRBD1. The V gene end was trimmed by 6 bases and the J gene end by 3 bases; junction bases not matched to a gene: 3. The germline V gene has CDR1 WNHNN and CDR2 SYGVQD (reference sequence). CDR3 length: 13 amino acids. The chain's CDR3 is CASRDRADTEAFF. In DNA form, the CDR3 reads TGCGCCAGCAGGGACAGGGCTGACACTGAAGCTTTCTTT.

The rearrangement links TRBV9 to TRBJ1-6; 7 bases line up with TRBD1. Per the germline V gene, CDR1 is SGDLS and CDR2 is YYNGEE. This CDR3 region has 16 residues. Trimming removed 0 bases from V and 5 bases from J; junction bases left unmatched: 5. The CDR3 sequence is CASSVGGGTDNSPLHF. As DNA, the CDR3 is TGTGCCAGCAGCGTAGGTGGCGGGACAGATAATTCACCCCTCCACTTT.

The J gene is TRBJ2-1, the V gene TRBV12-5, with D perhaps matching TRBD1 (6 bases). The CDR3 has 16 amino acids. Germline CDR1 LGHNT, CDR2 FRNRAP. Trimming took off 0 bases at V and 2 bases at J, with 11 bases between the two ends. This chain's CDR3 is CASGLVGSGAYNEQFF. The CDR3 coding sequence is TGTGCTAGTGGTTTGGTAGGGTCAGGGGCCTACAATGAGCAGTTCTTC.

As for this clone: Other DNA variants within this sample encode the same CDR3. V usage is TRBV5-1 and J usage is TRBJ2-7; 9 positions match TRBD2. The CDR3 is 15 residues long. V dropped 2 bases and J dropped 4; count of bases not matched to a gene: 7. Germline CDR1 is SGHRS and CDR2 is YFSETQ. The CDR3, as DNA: TGCGCCAGCAGCTTCGGTGGGACTAGCTCTTACGAGCAGTACTTC. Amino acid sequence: CASSFGGTSSYEQYF.

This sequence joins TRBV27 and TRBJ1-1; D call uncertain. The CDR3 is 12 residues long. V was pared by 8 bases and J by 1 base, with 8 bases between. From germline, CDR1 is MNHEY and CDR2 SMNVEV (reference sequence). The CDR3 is CASAPGNTEAFF. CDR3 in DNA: TGTGCCAGCGCGCCCGGGAACACTGAAGCTTTCTTT.

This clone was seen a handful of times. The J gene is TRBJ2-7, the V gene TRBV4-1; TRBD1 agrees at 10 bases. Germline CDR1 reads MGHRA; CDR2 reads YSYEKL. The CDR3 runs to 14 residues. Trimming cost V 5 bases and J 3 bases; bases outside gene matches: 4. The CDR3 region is CASSYRDRGYEQYF. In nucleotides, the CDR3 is TGCGCCAGCAGCTACCGGGACAGGGGCTACGAGCAGTACTTC.

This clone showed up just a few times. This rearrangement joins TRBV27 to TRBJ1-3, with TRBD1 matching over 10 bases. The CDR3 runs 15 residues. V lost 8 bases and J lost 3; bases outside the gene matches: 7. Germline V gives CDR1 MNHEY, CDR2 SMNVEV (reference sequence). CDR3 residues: CASGRTGGFGNTIYF. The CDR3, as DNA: TGTGCCAGCGGTAGGACAGGGGGTTTTGGAAACACCATATATTTT.

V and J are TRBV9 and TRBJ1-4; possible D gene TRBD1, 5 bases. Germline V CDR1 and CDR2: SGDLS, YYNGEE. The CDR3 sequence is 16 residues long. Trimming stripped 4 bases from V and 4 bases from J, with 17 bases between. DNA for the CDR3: TGTGCCAGCAGCCGCTCGGGGGTTTCGGGTAATGAAAAACTGTTTTTT. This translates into CASSRSGVSGNEKLFF.

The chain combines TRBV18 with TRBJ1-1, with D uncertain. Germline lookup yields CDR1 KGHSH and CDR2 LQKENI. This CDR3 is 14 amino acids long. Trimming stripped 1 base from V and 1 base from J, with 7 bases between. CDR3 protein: CASSPQRRNTEAFF. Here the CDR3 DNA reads TGTGCCAGCTCACCACAGCGCCGGAACACTGAAGCTTTCTTT. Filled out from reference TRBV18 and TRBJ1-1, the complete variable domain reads NAGVMQNPRHLVRRRGQEARLRCSPMKGHSHVYWYRQLPEEGLKFMVYLQKENIIDESGMPKERFSAEFPKEGPSILRIQQVVRGDSAAYFCASSPQRRNTEAFFGQGTRLTVV.

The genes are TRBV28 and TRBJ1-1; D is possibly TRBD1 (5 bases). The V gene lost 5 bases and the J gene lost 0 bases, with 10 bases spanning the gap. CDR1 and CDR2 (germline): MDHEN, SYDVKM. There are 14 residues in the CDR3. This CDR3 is CASSPVRVNTEAFF. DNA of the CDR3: TGTGCCAGCAGTCCGGTCAGGGTGAACACTGAAGCTTTCTTT. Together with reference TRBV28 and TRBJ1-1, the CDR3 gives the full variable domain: DVKVTQSSRYLVKRTGEKVFLECVQDMDHENMFWYRQDPGLGLRLIYFSYDVKMKEKGDIPEGYSVSREKKERFSLILESASTNQTSMYLCASSPVRVNTEAFFGQGTRLTVV.

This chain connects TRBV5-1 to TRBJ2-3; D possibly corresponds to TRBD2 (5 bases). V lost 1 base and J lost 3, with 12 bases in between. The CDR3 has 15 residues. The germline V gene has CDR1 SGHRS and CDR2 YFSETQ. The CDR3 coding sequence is TGCGCCAGCAGCTTGCCAACGGGGAATACAGATACGCAGTATTTT. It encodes CASSLPTGNTDTQYF.

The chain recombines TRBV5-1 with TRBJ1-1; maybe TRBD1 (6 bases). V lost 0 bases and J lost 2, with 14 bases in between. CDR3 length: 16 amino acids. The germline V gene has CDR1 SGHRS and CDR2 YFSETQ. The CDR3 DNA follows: TGCGCCAGCAGCTTGGTGCTGGGGGCGGTTAACACTGAAGCTTTCTTT. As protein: CASSLVLGAVNTEAFF.

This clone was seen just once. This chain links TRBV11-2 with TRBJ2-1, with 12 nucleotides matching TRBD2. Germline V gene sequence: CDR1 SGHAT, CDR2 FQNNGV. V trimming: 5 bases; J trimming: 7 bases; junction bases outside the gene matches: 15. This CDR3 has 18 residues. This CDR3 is CASSPGLAGGPGSNEQFF. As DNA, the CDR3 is TGTGCCAGCAGCCCCGGGCTAGCGGGAGGGCCTGGTTCGAATGAGCAGTTCTTC. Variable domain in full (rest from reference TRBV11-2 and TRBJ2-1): EAGVAQSPRYKIIEKRQSVAFWCNPISGHATLYWYQQILGQGPKLLIQFQNNGVVDDSQLPKDRFSAERLKGVDSTLKIQPAKLEDSAVYLCASSPGLAGGPGSNEQFFGPGTRLTVL.

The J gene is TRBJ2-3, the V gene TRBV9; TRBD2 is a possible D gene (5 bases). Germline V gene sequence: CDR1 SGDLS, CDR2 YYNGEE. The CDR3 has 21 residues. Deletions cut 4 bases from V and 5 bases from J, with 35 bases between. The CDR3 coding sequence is TGTGCCAGCAGCAAGAGGATGGGCCCGGCGGGCGGATCGGCTTCTGGAGATACGCAGTATTTT. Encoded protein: CASSKRMGPAGGSASGDTQYF.

CDR3 loop: CASSTTPFQPQHF. CDR3 coding DNA: TGTGCCAGCTCCACAACCCCCTTCCAGCCCCAGCATTTT. The chain is built from TRBV12-3 or TRBV12-4 and TRBJ1-5; D not resolved. The CDR3 extends over 13 amino acids. V was clipped by 8 bases and J by 7 bases, with 15 bases between them.

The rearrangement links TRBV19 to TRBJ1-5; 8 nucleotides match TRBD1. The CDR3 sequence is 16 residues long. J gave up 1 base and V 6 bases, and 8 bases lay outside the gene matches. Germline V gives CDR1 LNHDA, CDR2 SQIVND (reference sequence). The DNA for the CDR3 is TGTGCCAGTAGACAGGGGGGAAGTTCGAGCAATCAGCCCCAGCATTTT. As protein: CASRQGGSSSNQPQHF.

CDR3 in amino acids: CASSGRASDTQYF. For the CDR3, the DNA is TGTGCCTCTAGCGGGAGGGCCTCAGATACGCAGTATTTT. The chain is built from TRBV25-1 and TRBJ2-3, with 12 bases fitting TRBD2. The V gene's germline CDR1 is MGHDK and CDR2 SYGVNS. The V segment lost 11 bases and the J segment 4 bases; nucleotides outside the gene matches: 4. The length of the CDR3 is 13 residues.

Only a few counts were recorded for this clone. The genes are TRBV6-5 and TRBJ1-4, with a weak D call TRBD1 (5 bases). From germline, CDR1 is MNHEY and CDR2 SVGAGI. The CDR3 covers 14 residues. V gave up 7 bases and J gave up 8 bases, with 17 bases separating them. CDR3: CASMRDRAGEKLFF. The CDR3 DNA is TGTGCCAGCATGAGGGACCGCGCGGGGGAAAAACTGTTTTTT.

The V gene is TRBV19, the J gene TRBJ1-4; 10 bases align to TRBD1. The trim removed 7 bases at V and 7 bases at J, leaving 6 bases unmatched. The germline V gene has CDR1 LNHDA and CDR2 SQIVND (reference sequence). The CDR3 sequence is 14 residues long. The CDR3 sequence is CASTLRTGGEKLFF. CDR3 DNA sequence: TGTGCCAGTACATTGCGGACAGGGGGTGAAAAACTGTTTTTT.